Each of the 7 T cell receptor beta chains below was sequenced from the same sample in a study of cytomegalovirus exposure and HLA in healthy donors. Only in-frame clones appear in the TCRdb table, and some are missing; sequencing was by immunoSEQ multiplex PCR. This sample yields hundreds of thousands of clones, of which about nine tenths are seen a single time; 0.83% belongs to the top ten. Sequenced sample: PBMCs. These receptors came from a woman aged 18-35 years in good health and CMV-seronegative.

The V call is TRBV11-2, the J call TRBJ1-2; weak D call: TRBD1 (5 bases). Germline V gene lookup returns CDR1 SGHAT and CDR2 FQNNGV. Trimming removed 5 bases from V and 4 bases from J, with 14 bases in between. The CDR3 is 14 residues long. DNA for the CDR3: TGTGCCAGCAGCCCCCTTGACAGTCGCTATGGCTACACCTTC. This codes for CASSPLDSRYGYTF.

The CDR3 here is CASGERTGGLYEQYF. CDR3 DNA sequence: TGTGCCAGCGGCGAGCGGACAGGGGGACTCTACGAGCAGTACTTC. The chain combines TRBV28 with TRBJ2-7; TRBD1 agrees at 10 bases. Germline V gene sequence: CDR1 MDHEN, CDR2 SYDVKM. This CDR3 is 15 amino acids long. The J segment lost 3 bases and the V segment lost 8 bases, leaving 10 bases of the junction unmatched.

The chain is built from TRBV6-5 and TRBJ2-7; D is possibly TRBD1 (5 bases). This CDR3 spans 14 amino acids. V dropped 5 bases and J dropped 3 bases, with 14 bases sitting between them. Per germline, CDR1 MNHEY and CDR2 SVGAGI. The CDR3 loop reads CASSPRVQSYEQYF. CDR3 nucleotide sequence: TGTGCCAGCAGTCCCAGGGTACAGAGCTACGAGCAGTACTTC.

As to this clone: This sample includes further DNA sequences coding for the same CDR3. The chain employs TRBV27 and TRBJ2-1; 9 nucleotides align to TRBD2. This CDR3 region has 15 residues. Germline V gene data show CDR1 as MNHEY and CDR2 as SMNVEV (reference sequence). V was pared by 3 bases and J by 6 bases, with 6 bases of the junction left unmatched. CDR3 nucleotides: TGTGCCAGCAGTTTGGGGCTAGCGGGACTCAATGAGCAGTTCTTC. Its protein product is CASSLGLAGLNEQFF.

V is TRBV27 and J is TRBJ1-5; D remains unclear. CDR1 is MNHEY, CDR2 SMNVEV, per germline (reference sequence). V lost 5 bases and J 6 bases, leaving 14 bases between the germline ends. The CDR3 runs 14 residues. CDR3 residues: CASSSWEGGQPQHF. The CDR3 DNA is TGTGCCAGCAGTAGCTGGGAAGGAGGTCAGCCCCAGCATTTT.

Here the CDR3 DNA reads TGCGCCAGCAGCCAAGAGACCCGGGCTGAAGCTTTCTTT. Translating it yields CASSQETRAEAFF. The chain recombines TRBV4-1 with TRBJ1-1; D gene ambiguous. This CDR3 is built from 13 residues. With 0 bases removed from V and 6 bases from J, the gap between germline ends came to 8 bases. Germline V gene sequence: CDR1 MGHRA, CDR2 YSYEKL.

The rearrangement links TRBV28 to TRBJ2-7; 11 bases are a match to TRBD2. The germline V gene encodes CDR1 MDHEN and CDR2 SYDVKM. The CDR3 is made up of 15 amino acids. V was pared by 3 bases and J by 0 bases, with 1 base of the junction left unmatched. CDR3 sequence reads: CASSFGTSGSYEQYF. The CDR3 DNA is TGTGCCAGCAGTTTCGGGACTAGCGGCTCCTACGAGCAGTACTTC.